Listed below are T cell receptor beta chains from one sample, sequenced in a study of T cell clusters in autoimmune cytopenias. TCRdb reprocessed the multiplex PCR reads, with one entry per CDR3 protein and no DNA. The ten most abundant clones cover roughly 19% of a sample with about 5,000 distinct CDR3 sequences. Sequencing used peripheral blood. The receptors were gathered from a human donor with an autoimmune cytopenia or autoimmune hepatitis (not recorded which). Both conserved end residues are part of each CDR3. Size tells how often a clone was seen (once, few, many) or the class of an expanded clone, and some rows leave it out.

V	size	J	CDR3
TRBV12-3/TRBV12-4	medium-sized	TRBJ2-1	CASSPGWAYNEQFF
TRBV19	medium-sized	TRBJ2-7	CASSTRQGAAYEQYF
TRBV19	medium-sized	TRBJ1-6	CASSRAARTGGGSPLHF
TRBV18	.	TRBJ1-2	CASSAGQGYGYTF
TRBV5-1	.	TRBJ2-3	CASSASGGTTDTQYF
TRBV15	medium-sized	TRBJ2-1	CATSRAPGRNRVYNEQFF
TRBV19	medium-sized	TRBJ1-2	CASSMGQAYGYTF
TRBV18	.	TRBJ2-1	CASSPRAPGQGAGNEQFF
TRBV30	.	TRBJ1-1	CAWSPHEGTEAFF
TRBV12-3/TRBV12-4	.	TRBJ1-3	CARDRISGNTIYF